The TCR beta chain described here comes from a study of blood T cell repertoires in COVID-19. The authors' processing: Reference gene primers were amplified, and this amplification served to estimate nucleated cell counts. Generated by immunoSEQ multiplex PCR, the TCRdb table keeps only in-frame clones and is missing some. From that table come the V and J calls and clone size; the DNA was used to work out D and trimming. This sample carries about 68,000 clones, 80% to 90% of them seen once, and the ten largest clones take 2.7%. This CDR3 region has 13 residues. Between the trimmed V and J ends, which lost 3 bases and 3 bases, there was a span of 9 bases. Germline V lookup: CDR1 MDHEN, CDR2 SYDVKM.

The chain joins TRBV28 to TRBJ2-7, with unresolved D. The source material was peripheral blood. The TCR was taken from a man between 50 and 59 years old with acute or convalescent COVID-19. CDR3 sequence: CASSFGARYEQYF. The CDR3 DNA reads as TGTGCCAGCAGTTTCGGAGCGCGCTACGAGCAGTACTTC.